In its sample, the clone carrying this T cell receptor beta chain was seen a few times. What it binds is unknown. These data are taken from a study of beta chain features in type 1 diabetes. V was cut by 2 bases and J by 4 bases, with 9 bases left in between. Germline V gives CDR1 KGHSH, CDR2 LQKENI. CDR3 length: 14 amino acids. Expressed TCRB transcripts were sequenced after all isolated RNA was converted to cDNA. Sequenced by immunoSEQ multiplex PCR; TCRdb stores in-frame clones only, minus some. The repertoire holds a few hundred thousand clones, more than 15% seen once, with 0.065% to 0.095% in the top ten. Study findings and constraints: Shortening that was moderate but significant affected the TCRB CDR3s of Type 1 diabetes patients in all four CD4+ subsets.

The TCR sequence derives from a man aged 25 to 45 with type 1 diabetes. Sequencing input: naive CD4+ T cells from blood. This chain connects TRBV18 to TRBJ2-1; no clear D. The CDR3 coding sequence is TGTGCCAGCTCACCATCAACCGTTTACAATGAGCAGTTCTTC. As protein: CASSPSTVYNEQFF.